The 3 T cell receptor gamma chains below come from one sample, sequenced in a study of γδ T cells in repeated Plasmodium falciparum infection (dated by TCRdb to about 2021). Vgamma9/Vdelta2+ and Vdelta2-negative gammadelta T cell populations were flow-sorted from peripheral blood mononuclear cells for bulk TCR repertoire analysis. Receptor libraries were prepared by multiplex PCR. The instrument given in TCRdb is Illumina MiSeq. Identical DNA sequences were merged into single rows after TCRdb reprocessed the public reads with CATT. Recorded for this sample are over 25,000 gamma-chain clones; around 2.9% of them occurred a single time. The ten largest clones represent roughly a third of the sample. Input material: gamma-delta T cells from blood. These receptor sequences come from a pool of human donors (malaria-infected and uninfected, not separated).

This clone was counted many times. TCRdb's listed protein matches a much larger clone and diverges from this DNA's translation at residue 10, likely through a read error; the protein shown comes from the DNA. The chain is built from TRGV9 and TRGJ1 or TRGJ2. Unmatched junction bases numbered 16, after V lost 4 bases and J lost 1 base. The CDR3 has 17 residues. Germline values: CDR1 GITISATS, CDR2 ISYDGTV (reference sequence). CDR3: CALWDQPNYANYYKKLF. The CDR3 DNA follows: TGTGCCTTGTGGGACCAGCCGAACTACGCAAATTATTATAAGAAACTCTTT.

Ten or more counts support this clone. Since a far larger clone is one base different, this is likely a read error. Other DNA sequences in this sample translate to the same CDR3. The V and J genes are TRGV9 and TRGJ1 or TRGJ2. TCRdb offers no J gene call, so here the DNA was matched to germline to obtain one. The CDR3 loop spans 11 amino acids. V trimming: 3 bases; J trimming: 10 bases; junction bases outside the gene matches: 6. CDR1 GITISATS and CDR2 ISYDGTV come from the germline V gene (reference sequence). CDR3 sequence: CALWEFLKKLF. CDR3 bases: TGTGCCTTGTGGGAGTTTCTAAAGAAACTCTTT.

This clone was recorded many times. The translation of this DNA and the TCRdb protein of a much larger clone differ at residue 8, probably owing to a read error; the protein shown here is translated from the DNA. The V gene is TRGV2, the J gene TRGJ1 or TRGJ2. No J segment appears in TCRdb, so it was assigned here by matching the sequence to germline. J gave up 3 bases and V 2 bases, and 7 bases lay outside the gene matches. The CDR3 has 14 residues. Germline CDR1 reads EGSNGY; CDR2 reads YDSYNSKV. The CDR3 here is CATWDVRSYYKKLF. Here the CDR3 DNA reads TGTGCCACCTGGGACGTCCGGAGTTATTATAAGAAACTCTTT.